This entry lists 30 T cell receptor beta chains sequenced from one sample in a study of blood T cell repertoires in COVID-19. Data came from immunoSEQ multiplex PCR; TCRdb stores just in-frame clones and leaves some out. The table includes about 95,000 clones, approximately 80% detected once. The sequenced material came from peripheral blood. These receptors were collected from a human donor in a cohort sampled during active COVID-19.

The chain couples TRBV24-1 to TRBJ2-5; tentatively, D is TRBD1 (6 bases). Germline assignment: CDR1 KGHDR and CDR2 SFDVKD. Trimming pared 3 bases from V and 5 bases from J, leaving 21 bases between. The CDR3 runs 17 residues. DNA for the CDR3: TGTGCCACCAGTGATATCAGGGGATCCAAGGGAACGGAGACCCAGTACTTC. Translated, it gives CATSDIRGSKGTETQYF.

There are a few counts of this clone. This chain links TRBV11-2 with TRBJ2-7; D might be TRBD2 (6 bases). V was shortened by 3 bases and J by 6 bases, with 15 bases between the two germline ends. The CDR3 spans 14 residues. Germline V gene sequence: CDR1 SGHAT, CDR2 FQNNGV. The CDR3 region has the DNA TGTGCCAGCAGCTTCGTTGCGGGATCGTCCGAGCAGTACTTC. It codes for CASSFVAGSSEQYF.

The chain links TRBV7-8 to TRBJ2-1, with 9 bases identical to TRBD2. Looked up from germline, CDR1 is SGHVS and CDR2 is FQNEAQ. V was clipped by 3 bases and J by 8 bases; unmatched bases: 11. The CDR3 runs 16 residues. The CDR3 DNA reads as TGTGCCAGCAGCTTGGCTAGCGGGATGAGGGGGCATGAGCAGTTCTTC. It encodes CASSLASGMRGHEQFF.

The chain joins TRBV5-5 to TRBJ2-7, with TRBD2 matching over 11 bases. The CDR3 runs to 18 residues. V dropped 1 base and J dropped 0; count of bases not matched to a gene: 9. The germline V gene has CDR1 SGHKS and CDR2 YYEKEE (reference sequence). This CDR3 is CASSLLASGGSSSYEQYF. CDR3 DNA: TGTGCCAGCAGCTTGTTAGCTAGCGGGGGGTCCAGCTCCTACGAGCAGTACTTC. Drawing the rest from reference TRBV5-5 and TRBJ2-7, the complete variable domain is DAGVTQSPTHLIKTRGQQVTLRCSPISGHKSVSWYQQVLGQGPQFIFQYYEKEERGRGNFPDRFSARQFPNYSSELNVNALLLGDSALYLCASSLLASGGSSSYEQYFGPGTRLTVT.

This rearrangement joins TRBV3-1 (or the pseudogene TRBV3-2) to TRBJ1-2; 8 bases map to TRBD1. Germline CDR1 and CDR2: LGHDT and YNNKEL (reference sequence). The CDR3 covers 13 residues. Unmatched junction bases numbered 7, after V lost 5 bases and J lost 8 bases. The CDR3 protein is CASSDRQGQGYTF. The DNA for the CDR3 is TGTGCCAGCAGCGACAGACAGGGGCAAGGCTACACCTTC.

V and J are TRBV28 and TRBJ1-4; possible D gene TRBD1, 6 bases. The ends were cut back, 3 bases at V and 8 bases at J, with 16 bases in the middle. The CDR3 runs 15 residues. Germline values: CDR1 MDHEN, CDR2 SYDVKM. The CDR3 is CASSFGDIKKEKLFF. CDR3 DNA: TGTGCCAGCAGTTTTGGGGACATAAAGAAAGAAAAACTGTTTTTT.

The chain has TRBV6-6 and TRBJ1-5, with 9 bases that match TRBD1. The germline gives CDR1 MNHNY, CDR2 SVGAGI (reference sequence). The CDR3 is 15 amino acids. V was pared by 2 bases and J by 7 bases, with 6 bases of the junction left unmatched. The CDR3 DNA sequence: TGTGCCAGCAGTTACCCTGGGACAGGGAGCCAGCCCCAGCATTTT. Its translation is CASSYPGTGSQPQHF.

The chain has TRBV18 and TRBJ2-5; D unresolved. Per germline, CDR1 KGHSH and CDR2 LQKENI. Between the trimmed V and J ends, which lost 4 bases and 2 bases, there was a span of 11 bases. The CDR3 covers 14 residues. The DNA of the CDR3 is TGTGCCAGCTCACGTTCAGGCTCTCAAGAGACCCAGTACTTC. Protein product: CASSRSGSQETQYF.

The count of this clone is one. This rearrangement joins TRBV19 to TRBJ2-3, with TRBD1 matching 7 bases. Germline V gene lookup returns CDR1 LNHDA and CDR2 SQIVND (reference sequence). The CDR3 spans 14 residues. Trimming at V came to 1 base and at J to 11 bases, leaving 9 bases not matched to a gene. CDR3: CASSIAERGRMQYF. The CDR3 nucleotides read TGTGCCAGTAGTATAGCTGAGAGGGGGCGAATGCAGTATTTT.

The V gene is TRBV6-5, the J gene TRBJ1-6, with TRBD1 matching 9 bases. The CDR3 contains 15 residues. Germline values: CDR1 MNHEY, CDR2 SVGAGI. V lost 6 bases, J lost 6 bases, and 6 bases stayed unmatched. The CDR3 region is CASSLTGGTNSPLHF. The CDR3 nucleotides are TGTGCCAGCAGCCTCACAGGGGGCACTAATTCACCCCTCCACTTT.

This chain uses TRBV28 with TRBJ2-6, with D possibly matching TRBD1 (6 bases). The V end was cut by 5 bases, the J end by 4 bases, with 12 bases between. The CDR3 length is 15 residues. Germline V gives CDR1 MDHEN, CDR2 SYDVKM. The CDR3: CASSPTGPGANVLTF. Written as DNA, the CDR3 is TGTGCCAGCAGTCCCACAGGGCCGGGGGCCAACGTCCTGACTTTC.

This clone was seen a handful of times. This CDR3 reads CASSIAGAQGNEQFF. The CDR3 region has the DNA TGTGCCAGCAGTATAGCGGGAGCCCAAGGCAATGAGCAGTTCTTC. The V gene is TRBV28, the J gene TRBJ2-1; TRBD2 aligns across 9 bases. V was clipped by 5 bases and J by 6 bases; unmatched bases: 8. Germline loops: CDR1 MDHEN, CDR2 SYDVKM. The length of the CDR3 is 15 residues.

The chain has TRBV27 and TRBJ1-5, with 10 bases identical to TRBD1. The V and J ends lost 4 bases and 5 bases, in that order; junction bases with no gene match: 2. Germline V gene sequence: CDR1 MNHEY, CDR2 SMNVEV (reference sequence). The CDR3 loop spans 14 amino acids. CDR3 DNA: TGTGCCAGCAGTTGGGGGACAGGGGATCAGCCCCAGCATTTT. This gives the protein CASSWGTGDQPQHF.

The chain combines TRBV3-1 (or the pseudogene TRBV3-2) with TRBJ1-2; TRBD1 matches at 8 bases. The CDR3 extends over 17 amino acids. V lost 1 base, J lost 1 base, and 8 bases stayed unmatched. Germline CDR1 is LGHDT and CDR2 is YNNKEL (reference sequence). The CDR3 region has the DNA TGTGCCAGCAGCCAAGCCGCTTACGGGACAGGTAACTATGGCTACACCTTC. Protein: CASSQAAYGTGNYGYTF.

The chain links TRBV5-6 to TRBJ2-6; tentative D call: TRBD1 (6 bases). Trimming stripped 0 bases from V and 1 base from J, with 11 bases between. Germline V gene data show CDR1 as SGHDT and CDR2 as YYEEEE. The length of the CDR3 is 17 residues. The CDR3 nucleotides read TGTGCCAGCAGCTTGGCAGGGGCCTATTCTGGGGCCAACGTCCTGACTTTC. Its translation is CASSLAGAYSGANVLTF.

This clone occurred once. The CDR3 protein is CATSRMGQGGDEQYF. The CDR3 DNA sequence: TGTGCCACCAGCAGGATGGGACAGGGCGGGGACGAGCAGTACTTC. The chain joins TRBV15 to TRBJ2-7; TRBD1 matches at 9 bases. The CDR3 consists of 15 residues. J was trimmed by 5 bases and V by 3 bases; bases with no gene match: 8. Germline-derived CDR1 and CDR2 are LNHNV and YYDKDF (reference sequence).

The chain employs TRBV9 and TRBJ2-3, with 8 nucleotides matching TRBD1. Germline V gene data show CDR1 as SGDLS and CDR2 as YYNGEE. This CDR3 contains 15 residues. V trimming: 0 bases; J trimming: 2 bases; junction bases outside the gene matches: 2. This CDR3 is CASSVGQGYTDTQYF. For the CDR3, the DNA is TGTGCCAGCAGCGTAGGACAGGGGTACACAGATACGCAGTATTTT.

The V gene is TRBV5-4, the J gene TRBJ2-1; 9 bases fit TRBD1. Per germline, CDR1 SGHNT and CDR2 YYREEE (reference sequence). V shed 0 bases and J 5 bases; nucleotides not matched to a gene: 6. The CDR3 loop spans 16 amino acids. CDR3 sequence reads: CASSLAGQGRNNEQFF. In nucleotides, the CDR3 is TGTGCCAGCAGCTTGGCAGGACAGGGGAGGAACAATGAGCAGTTCTTC.

This chain connects TRBV7-9 to TRBJ1-3; D gene ambiguous. V was trimmed by 2 bases and J by 4 bases, leaving 15 bases between them. CDR3 length: 16 amino acids. Germline assignment: CDR1 SEHNR and CDR2 FQNEAQ (reference sequence). Here the CDR3 reads CASSLRTVGAGNTIYF. In nucleotides, the CDR3 is TGTGCCAGCAGCTTAAGGACTGTAGGTGCAGGAAACACCATATATTTT.

The chain combines TRBV15 with TRBJ1-1; 8 bases are a match to TRBD1. The length of the CDR3 is 15 residues. Germline CDR1 and CDR2: LNHNV and YYDKDF (reference sequence). The V gene end was trimmed by 3 bases and the J gene end by 1 base; junction bases not matched to a gene: 4. In nucleotides, the CDR3 is TGTGCCACCAGCAGTAACAGGGGGTCGAACACTGAAGCTTTCTTT. Protein product: CATSSNRGSNTEAFF.

J is TRBJ1-6 and V is TRBV12-5; D remains ambiguous. Between the trimmed V and J ends, which lost 0 bases and 8 bases, there was a span of 5 bases. CDR1 and CDR2 (germline): LGHNT, FRNRAP. The CDR3 is 13 residues long. The CDR3 bases are TGTGCTAGTGGTTTGGTACTGGATTCACCCCTCCACTTT. This translates into CASGLVLDSPLHF.

This clone was seen only a few times. The chain combines TRBV5-4 with TRBJ1-5; 10 nucleotides agree with TRBD1. Trimming cost V 4 bases and J 4 bases; bases outside gene matches: 8. This CDR3 spans 16 amino acids. Germline CDR1 SGHNT, CDR2 YYREEE (reference sequence). The DNA for the CDR3 is TGTGCCAGCAGCATCGCCGGGACAGGGGTAAATCAGCCCCAGCATTTT. Translation gives CASSIAGTGVNQPQHF.

A few counts support this clone. The CDR3: CASSSQGNSGNTIYF. CDR3 DNA: TGCGCCAGCAGCTCTCAGGGAAACTCTGGAAACACCATATATTTT. The chain joins TRBV5-1 to TRBJ1-3; TRBD1 is a possible D gene (5 bases). The germline V gene has CDR1 SGHRS and CDR2 YFSETQ. The CDR3 loop spans 15 amino acids. V was shortened by 3 bases and J by 0 bases, with 10 bases between the two germline ends.

This clone appeared a few times. The J gene is TRBJ2-7, the V gene TRBV2; D unresolved. The V end lost 5 bases, the J end lost 3 bases, and 5 bases lay between the germline ends. This CDR3 region has 11 residues. In germline, CDR1 is SNHLY, CDR2 FYNNEI. CDR3: CASSYSYEQYF. CDR3 nucleotide sequence: TGTGCCAGCAGTTACAGCTACGAGCAGTACTTC.

This clone was observed once. This sequence joins TRBV12-3 or TRBV12-4 and TRBJ1-1; 8 bases are a match to TRBD1. The CDR3 extends over 13 amino acids. J gave up 3 bases and V 8 bases, and 5 bases lay outside the gene matches. The CDR3 loop reads CASARQGHTEAFF. CDR3 DNA sequence: TGTGCCAGCGCCCGACAGGGGCACACTGAAGCTTTCTTT.

The rearrangement links TRBV28 to TRBJ2-1; the D gene is possibly TRBD1 (5 bases). This CDR3 spans 12 amino acids. From germline, CDR1 is MDHEN and CDR2 SYDVKM. V lost 6 bases and J 15 bases, leaving 18 bases between the germline ends. CDR3 protein: CASSTLQGSAFF. CDR3 sequence (DNA): TGTGCCAGCAGCACACTTCAGGGTAGTGCGTTCTTC.

The rearrangement links TRBV19 to TRBJ2-7; 8 positions agree with TRBD2. Germline V CDR1 and CDR2: LNHDA, SQIVND (reference sequence). The CDR3 is 15 residues long. The junction had 8 bases not matched to a gene; V was cut back by 5 bases and J by 2 bases. CDR3 protein: CASSSERGWTYEQYF. The CDR3 region has the DNA TGTGCCAGTAGTTCTGAGCGGGGGTGGACCTACGAGCAGTACTTC.

The rearrangement joins TRBV18 to TRBJ2-3; D unclear. Deletions cut 3 bases from V and 2 bases from J, with 9 bases between. Germline assignment: CDR1 KGHSH and CDR2 LQKENI. The CDR3 is made up of 14 amino acids. CDR3 nucleotide sequence: TGTGCCAGCTCACCGGGCAGCTACACAGATACGCAGTATTTT. Its protein is CASSPGSYTDTQYF.

The rearrangement joins TRBV2 to TRBJ2-5; D is undetermined. The CDR3 has 12 amino acids. Germline CDR1 SNHLY, CDR2 FYNNEI. The V end was cut by 8 bases, the J end by 2 bases, with 9 bases between. CDR3: CASSYTQETQYF. CDR3 in DNA: TGTGCCAGCTCTTATACTCAAGAGACCCAGTACTTC.

The chain joins TRBV12-3 or TRBV12-4 to TRBJ1-2; D might be TRBD1 (6 bases). V dropped 5 bases and J dropped 3 bases, with 10 bases sitting between them. The CDR3 is 13 amino acids. CDR3 residues: CASSRGSHYGYTF. DNA for the CDR3: TGTGCCAGCAGTAGGGGGTCCCACTATGGCTACACCTTC.